This T cell receptor (beta chain) appears in the sequencing data of a study of regulatory T cells in long-lasting Graves disease. Study conclusions and caveats: Segments TRBV28, TRBJ1-2 and TRBJ2-5 showed preferential usage in persistent disease.

The CDR3 spans 15 residues. Trimming took off 4 bases at V and 0 bases at J, with 7 bases between the two ends. In germline, CDR1 is SNHLY, CDR2 FYNNEI. Arm-PCR with iRepertoire HTBI primers amplified the CDR3 regions for these TCR beta libraries. TCRdb independently ran MiXCR on the multiplex PCR reads; one entry per CDR3 protein. Of about 440,000 distinct CDR3 sequences in the sample, 15% were seen once. As for time point: newly diagnosed GD, antithyroid drugs for less than 3 months. The authors made the TCR library using RNA they extracted from PBMCs. Many counts were recorded for this clonotype. No antigen is known for it. The same sample was also studied in work on T cells in Graves' hyperthyroidism and ophthalmopathy.

The source of this sequence is a woman in her twenties or thirties with Graves disease. Sequenced here: peripheral blood mononuclear cells (PBMCs), sampled at new diagnosis, from a patient treated with antithyroid drugs. The chain is built from TRBV2 and TRBJ1-6, with D unresolved. The CDR3 DNA reads as TGTGCCAGCAGTGTGGGAAGCTCCTATAATTCACCCCTCCACTTT. Translating gives CASSVGSSYNSPLHF.